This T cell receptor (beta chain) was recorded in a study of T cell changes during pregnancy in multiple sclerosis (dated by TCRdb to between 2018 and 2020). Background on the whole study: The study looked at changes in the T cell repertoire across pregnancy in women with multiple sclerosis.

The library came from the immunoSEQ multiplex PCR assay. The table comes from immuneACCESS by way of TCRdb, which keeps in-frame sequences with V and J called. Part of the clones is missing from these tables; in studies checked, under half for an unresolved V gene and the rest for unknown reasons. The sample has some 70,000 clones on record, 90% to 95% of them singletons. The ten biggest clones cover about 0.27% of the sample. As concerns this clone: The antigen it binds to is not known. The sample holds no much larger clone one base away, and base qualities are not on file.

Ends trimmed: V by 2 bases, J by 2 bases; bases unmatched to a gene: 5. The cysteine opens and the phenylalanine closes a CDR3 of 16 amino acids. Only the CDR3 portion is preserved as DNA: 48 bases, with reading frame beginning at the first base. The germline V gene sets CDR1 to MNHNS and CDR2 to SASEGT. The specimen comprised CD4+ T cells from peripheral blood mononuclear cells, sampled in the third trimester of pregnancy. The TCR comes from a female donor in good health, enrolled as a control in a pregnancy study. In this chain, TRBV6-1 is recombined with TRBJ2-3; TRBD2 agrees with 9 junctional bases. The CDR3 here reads CASSERIAGDTDTQYF. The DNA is TGTGCCAGCAGTGAAAGAATAGCGGGGGACACAGATACGCAGTATTTT.